Following are 10 T cell receptor beta chains from one sample sequenced in a study of shared clonotypes between healthy human individuals. Sequenced by immunoSEQ multiplex PCR; TCRdb stores in-frame clones only, minus some. Of 2 million to 2.5 million clones in the sample, less than 95% are singletons; the top ten hold 0.3% to 0.45%. Sequenced input: naive CD4+ T cells from PBMCs. Subset defined: CD45RA+ positively selected. These receptors came from a man aged 18 to 30 in good health. Some clones in this sample may be carry-over from other donors' samples.

The chain joins TRBV6-6 to TRBJ1-1; no definite D call. The V and J ends lost 6 bases and 3 bases respectively, with 11 bases between them. Germline lookup yields CDR1 MNHNY and CDR2 SVGAGI (reference sequence). This CDR3 spans 13 amino acids. The CDR3 DNA reads as TGTGCCAGCAGCAAAATCCCGGACACTGAAGCTTTCTTT. Translating it yields CASSKIPDTEAFF.

The V call is TRBV7-3, the J call TRBJ2-3; 8 bases map to TRBD2. V trimming: 4 bases; J trimming: 1 base; junction bases outside the gene matches: 1. CDR3 size: 14 residues. Germline V lookup: CDR1 SGHTA, CDR2 FQGTGA. The CDR3 nucleotides are TGTGCCAGCAGCTCGGGAGGGCGCACAGATACGCAGTATTTT. Protein product: CASSSGGRTDTQYF.

The table lists this clone with a few counts. The chain employs TRBV2 and TRBJ1-5, with D possibly matching TRBD1 (5 bases). Germline loops: CDR1 SNHLY, CDR2 FYNNEI. The length of the CDR3 is 14 residues. Trimming pared 6 bases from V and 6 bases from J, leaving 15 bases between. The CDR3 sequence is CASSPGTPSQPQHF. The CDR3 DNA sequence: TGTGCCAGCAGCCCCGGGACTCCCAGTCAGCCCCAGCATTTT.

V and J are TRBV7-8 and TRBJ1-1; D uncertain. The germline V and J ends were trimmed by 3 bases and 2 bases, with 10 bases remaining between them. Looked up from germline, CDR1 is SGHVS and CDR2 is FQNEAQ. The CDR3 runs 14 residues. CDR3 residues: CASSFSTENTEAFF. CDR3 DNA: TGTGCCAGCAGCTTCTCGACTGAAAACACTGAAGCTTTCTTT.

The J gene is TRBJ2-2, the V gene TRBV11-3; 8 positions agree with TRBD2. Germline assignment: CDR1 SGHNT and CDR2 YENEEA. This CDR3 contains 15 residues. The junction had 5 bases not matched to a gene; V was cut back by 2 bases and J by 6 bases. The CDR3 sequence is CASSLLAGTAGELFF. The CDR3 DNA follows: TGTGCCAGCAGCTTACTAGCGGGTACCGCCGGGGAGCTGTTTTTT.

Concerning this clone: This may arise from a read error, as a much more abundant clone is one base away. The rearrangement uses TRBV7-2 and TRBJ2-7, with 7 nucleotides matching TRBD2. Germline loops: CDR1 SGHTA, CDR2 FQGNSA. This CDR3 has 17 residues. CDR3 nucleotides: TGTGCCAGCAGCCCGCCCCTAGATAGCGGGCGGACCTACGAGGAGTACTTC. Protein sequence: CASSPPLDSGRTYEEYF.

The CDR3 DNA is TGTGCCAGCAGTTTTGGCGGGTGGAGGGGGGAGACCCAGTACTTC. Its protein is CASSFGGWRGETQYF. The chain carries TRBV28 and TRBJ2-5; the D call may be TRBD1 or TRBD2 (6 bases each). Germline V CDR1 and CDR2: MDHEN, SYDVKM. This CDR3 has 15 residues. Deletions cut 3 bases from V and 5 bases from J, with 16 bases between.

The CDR3 nucleotides are TGTGCCAGCAGCTTGGGGGGGGACCTGAACACTGAAGCTTTCTTT. The encoded protein is CASSLGGDLNTEAFF. This chain joins TRBV5-4 and TRBJ1-1, with TRBD1 as a possible D gene (5 bases). Germline values: CDR1 SGHNT, CDR2 YYREEE (reference sequence). Trimming removed 0 bases at V and 0 bases at J, with 9 bases between. There are 15 residues in the CDR3. The full variable domain, rest sourced from reference TRBV5-4 and TRBJ1-1, is ETGVTQSPTHLIKTRGQQVTLRCSSQSGHNTVSWYQQALGQGPQFIFQYYREEENGRGNFPPRFSGLQFPNYSSELNVNALELDDSALYLCASSLGGDLNTEAFFGQGTRLTVV.

The chain employs TRBV19 and TRBJ2-7; D is perhaps TRBD1 (6 bases). Germline V CDR1 and CDR2: LNHDA, SQIVND (reference sequence). The CDR3 is 14 residues long. The V and J ends lost 5 bases and 0 bases respectively, with 11 bases between them. Here the CDR3 reads CASSPQGYSYEQYF. CDR3 nucleotide sequence: TGTGCCAGTAGTCCCCAGGGGTACTCCTACGAGCAGTACTTC.

This rearrangement joins TRBV5-1 to TRBJ2-1, with no clear D. This CDR3 comprises 16 residues. Germline V gives CDR1 SGHRS, CDR2 YFSETQ. Trimming stripped 2 bases from V and 8 bases from J, with 20 bases between. CDR3 region: CASSLADLASGDEQFF. Written as DNA, the CDR3 is TGCGCCAGCAGCTTAGCCGACTTGGCAAGTGGCGATGAGCAGTTCTTC.